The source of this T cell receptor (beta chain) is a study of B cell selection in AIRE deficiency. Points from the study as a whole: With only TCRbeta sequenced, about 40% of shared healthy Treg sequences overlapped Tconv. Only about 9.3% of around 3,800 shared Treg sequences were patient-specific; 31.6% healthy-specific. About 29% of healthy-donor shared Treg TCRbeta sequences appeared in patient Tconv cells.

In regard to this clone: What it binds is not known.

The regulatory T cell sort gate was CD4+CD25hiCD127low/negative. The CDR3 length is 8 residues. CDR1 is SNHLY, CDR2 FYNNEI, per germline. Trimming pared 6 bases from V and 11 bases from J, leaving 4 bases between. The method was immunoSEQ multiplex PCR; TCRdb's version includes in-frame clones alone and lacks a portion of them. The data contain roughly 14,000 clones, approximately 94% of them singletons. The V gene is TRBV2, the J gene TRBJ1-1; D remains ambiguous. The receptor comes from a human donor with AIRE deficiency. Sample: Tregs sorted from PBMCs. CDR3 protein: CASRWAFF. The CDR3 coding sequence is TGTGCCAGCAGATGGGCTTTCTTT.